The sequence of this T cell receptor beta chain was determined in a study of quantifying T cell responses using KT2 cells. Overall study: Reverse transcription used primers in the TCR alpha and beta constant regions.

Each cDNA got a UMI-containing oligo ligated at its 3' end. An equimolar mix of RC1.1 and RC1.2 primed the beta chain across TRBC1 and TRBC2. TCRdb fed the UMI-ligation and nested PCR reads into MiXCR, producing one record per CDR3 protein. The sample gives approximately 54,000 distinct CDR3 sequences, 9.5% to 13% of which show up once; roughly 10% is in the top ten. In this sample, this clonotype turned up a few times. The CDR3 has 17 amino acids. V dropped 5 bases and J dropped 4 bases, with 20 bases sitting between them. Germline V CDR1 and CDR2: SEHNR, FQNEAQ (reference sequence). The receptor comes from a human donor. Specimen: PBMCs spiked with cells of the T cell clone KT2. The chain links TRBV7-9 to TRBJ2-2; tentatively, D is TRBD2 (5 bases). CDR3 loop: CASSHHRFLGSTGELFF. CDR3 bases: TGTGCCAGCAGCCACCACCGGTTTTTGGGGAGCACCGGGGAGCTGTTTTTT.